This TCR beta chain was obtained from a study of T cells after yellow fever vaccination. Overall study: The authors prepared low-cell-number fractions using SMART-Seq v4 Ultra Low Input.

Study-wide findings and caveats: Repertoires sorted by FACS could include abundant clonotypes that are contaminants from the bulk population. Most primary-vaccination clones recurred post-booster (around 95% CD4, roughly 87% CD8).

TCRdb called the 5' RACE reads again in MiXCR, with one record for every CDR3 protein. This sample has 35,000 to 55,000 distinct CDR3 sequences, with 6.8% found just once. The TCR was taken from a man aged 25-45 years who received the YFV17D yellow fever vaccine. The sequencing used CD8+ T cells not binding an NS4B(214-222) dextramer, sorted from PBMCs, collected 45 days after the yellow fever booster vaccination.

The CDR3 region has the DNA TGCGCCAGCAGCCAGACTAGCGGGAGGATCCACGAGCAGTACTTC. Translating it yields CASSQTSGRIHEQYF. The chain recombines TRBV4-3 with TRBJ2-7; TRBD2 agrees at 13 bases. V shed 3 bases, J shed 5 bases, and the junction held 4 bases outside the gene matches. From germline, CDR1 is LGHNA and CDR2 YSLEER. The CDR3 is 15 residues long.